This T cell receptor (beta chain) is drawn from a study of vaccination and CD4 T cells after COVID-19. Background on the study: At a median approximately 76 days (range 14 to 241) after dose two, post-vaccine samples were obtained. As a positive control, some control cultures were given a CEFX pool, while others were given an HIV-1 Nef pool or no peptide.

To note about this clonotype: Antigen specificity is unknown. An end of the junction does not agree with germline; a read error may underlie this.

Scientists ran DNA taken from cultured CD4+ T cells through the Oncomine TCR Beta short-read assay for sequencing. Each CDR3 protein is one row after TCRdb ran MiXCR on the PCR reads. Of around 8,300 distinct CDR3 sequences in the sample, 61% were seen once. The treatment: roughly ten-day PBMC culture with coronavirus spike peptide pools or control peptides (ViraFEST assay). The CDR3 spans 14 residues. CDR1 and CDR2 (germline): SSHAT, FNYEAQ (reference sequence). This specimen was cultured CD4+ T cells from blood, taken after SARS-CoV-2 vaccination. This rearrangement joins TRBV7-7 to TRBJ2-5; D is possibly TRBD2 (6 bases). This TCR was recovered from a human donor with COVID-19. The CDR3 spells CASSQLAHQETQYF. The DNA of the CDR3 is TGTGCTAGCAGCCAGCTAGCGCACCAAGAGACCCAGTACTTC.